This TCR beta chain comes out of a study of cytomegalovirus exposure and HLA in healthy donors. V lost 2 bases to trimming and J lost 1 base, with 15 bases between them. Germline values: CDR1 ENHRY, CDR2 SYGVKD. The CDR3 loop spans 16 amino acids. PCR employed 60 Vbeta and 13 Jbeta primers. Assay: immunoSEQ multiplex PCR; the TCRdb copy retains only in-frame clones and omits some. The sample gives about 190,000 clones, 80% to 90% of which show up once; roughly 1.3% is in the top ten. The receptor's source is a man under 40 in good health and CMV-seronegative. Sample: PBMCs. V gene TRBV10-3 combines with J gene TRBJ2-7, with D maybe TRBD1 (6 bases). CDR3 region: CAISEPKTGQSYEQYF. The CDR3 region has the DNA TGTGCCATCAGTGAGCCCAAAACTGGACAGTCCTACGAGCAGTACTTC.